This TCR beta chain was profiled in a study of shared clonotypes between healthy human individuals. Every subset had its genomic DNA shared out evenly among several immunoSEQ plates. The repertoire was sequenced with immunoSEQ multiplex PCR; TCRdb's copy has only in-frame clones and lacks some. The sample yields over a million clones, 60% to 80% seen once. V lost 0 bases, J lost 2 bases, and 12 bases lay in between. CDR1 is MGHRA and CDR2 is YSYEKL in the germline V gene. There are 16 residues in the CDR3. This chain uses TRBV4-1 with TRBJ2-3, with D possibly matching TRBD2 (6 bases). Sequencing input: memory CD4+ T cells sorted from blood. Documented subset: CD45RA-negative fraction. This TCR was sampled from a man aged 18-30 years in good health. CDR3 bases: TGCGCCAGCAGCCAAGATCCGGGAGTAAACACAGATACGCAGTATTTT. Translating gives CASSQDPGVNTDTQYF.